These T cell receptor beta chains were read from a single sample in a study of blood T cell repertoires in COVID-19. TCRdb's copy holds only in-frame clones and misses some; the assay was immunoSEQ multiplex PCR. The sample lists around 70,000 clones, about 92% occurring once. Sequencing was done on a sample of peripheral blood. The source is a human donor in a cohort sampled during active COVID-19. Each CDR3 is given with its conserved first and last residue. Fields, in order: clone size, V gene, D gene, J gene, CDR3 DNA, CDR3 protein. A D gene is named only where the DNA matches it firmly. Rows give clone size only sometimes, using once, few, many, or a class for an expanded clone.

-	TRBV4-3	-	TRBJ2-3	TGCGCCAGCAGCCAAGATGCGCGCGATACGCAGTATTTT	CASSQDARDTQYF
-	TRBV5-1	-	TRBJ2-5	TGCGCCAGCAGCGCCGCAGGGGAGACCCAGTACTTC	CASSAAGETQYF
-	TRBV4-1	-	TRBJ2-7	TGCGCCAGCAGCCCGTCAGGGCAGTTCTACGAGCAGTACTTC	CASSPSGQFYEQYF
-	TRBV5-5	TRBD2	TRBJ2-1	TGTGCCAGCAGCCCCCTGAGGGGGACTAGCGGATACAATGAGCAGTTCTTC	CASSPLRGTSGYNEQFF
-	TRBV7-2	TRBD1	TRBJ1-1	TGTGCCAGCAGCTTAGCCCTCCTCCGGGACAGGGCCCCTGAAGCTTTCTTT	CASSLALLRDRAPEAFF
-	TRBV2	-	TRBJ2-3	TGTGCCAGCAGTGGCTACGCTGGGGCCGATACGCAGTATTTT	CASSGYAGADTQYF
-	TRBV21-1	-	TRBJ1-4	TGTGCCAGCAGCCCCGACAGGACCTTGGGGGAAAAACTGTTTTTT	CASSPDRTLGEKLFF
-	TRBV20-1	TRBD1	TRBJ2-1	TGCAGTGAACAGGGGGAGGTTGAGCAGTTCTTC	CSEQGEVEQFF
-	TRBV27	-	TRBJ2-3	TGTGCCAGCAGTTTGACCGGGCAGGGTTTCCCAGATACGCAGTATTTT	CASSLTGQGFPDTQYF
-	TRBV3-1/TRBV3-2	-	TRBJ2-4	TGTGCCAGCAGCCAAGTTGAGGGCAGTGCTATCCGAAAAGCCAAAAACATTCAGTACTTC	CASSQVEGSAIRKAKNIQYF
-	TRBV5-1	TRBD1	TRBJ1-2	TGCGCCAGCAGCTTGGGTTTTACAGGGGGGAACTATGGCTACACCTTC	CASSLGFTGGNYGYTF
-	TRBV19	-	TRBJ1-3	TGTGCCAGTAGTATTGGGGCGGCAACTGGAAACACCATATATTTT	CASSIGAATGNTIYF
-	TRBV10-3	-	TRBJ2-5	TGTGCCATCAGGGACAGCACCAACGCACAAGAGACCCAGTACTTC	CAIRDSTNAQETQYF
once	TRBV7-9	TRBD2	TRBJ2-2	TGTGCCAGCAGCCTGGGGGGAAGCGGGAGCACCGGGGAGCTGTTTTTT	CASSLGGSGSTGELFF
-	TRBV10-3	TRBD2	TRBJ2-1	TGTGCCATCAGTCCACAGAGCGGGAGAACCTACAATGAGCAGTTCTTC	CAISPQSGRTYNEQFF
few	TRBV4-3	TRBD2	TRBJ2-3	TGCGCCAGCAGCCAAAAGCGGGAGGGCCCAGATACGCAGTATTTT	CASSQKREGPDTQYF
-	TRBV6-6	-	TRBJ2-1	TGTGCCAGCAGCACCTCAGGGGTTGGCGAGCAGTTCTTC	CASSTSGVGEQFF
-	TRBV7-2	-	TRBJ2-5	TGTGCCAGCAGCTTACTGGCGGGGCAAGAGACCCAGTACTTC	CASSLLAGQETQYF
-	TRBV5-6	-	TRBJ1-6	TGTGCCAGCAGCCTCACGGAGAGTTCACCCCTCCACTTT	CASSLTESSPLHF
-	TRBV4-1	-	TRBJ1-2	TGCGCCAGCAGCCAAGACCCCGGTCCCTACTATGGCTACACCTTC	CASSQDPGPYYGYTF
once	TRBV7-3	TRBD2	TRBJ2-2	TGTGCCAGCAACTTAGCGGGAGAGGGCACCGGGGAGCTGTTTTTT	CASNLAGEGTGELFF
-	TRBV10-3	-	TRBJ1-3	TGTGCCATCACTTCCACAGCTGGAAACACCATATATTTT	CAITSTAGNTIYF
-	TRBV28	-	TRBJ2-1	TGTGCCAGCAGTGGGGATGTGGGGACTGAAAACAATGAGCAGTTCTTC	CASSGDVGTENNEQFF
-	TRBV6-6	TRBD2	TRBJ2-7	TGTGCCAGCAGTTATTCTAGCGGAGCCTACGAGCAGTACTTC	CASSYSSGAYEQYF
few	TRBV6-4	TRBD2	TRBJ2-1	TGTGCCAGCAGTGACTCGACTAGCGGGAGCAATGAGCAGTTCTTC	CASSDSTSGSNEQFF
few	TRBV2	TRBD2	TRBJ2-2	TGTGCCAGCGGGACTAGCGGGACCGGGGAGCTGTTTTTT	CASGTSGTGELFF
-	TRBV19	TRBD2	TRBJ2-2	TGTGCCAGTAGTATAGACAGGACTAGCCGTAGGTCCGGGGAGCTGTTTTTT	CASSIDRTSRRSGELFF
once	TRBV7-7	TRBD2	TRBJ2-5	TGTGCTAGCAGCTTAGTGGGCACTAGCGGTGAGACCCAGTACTTC	CASSLVGTSGETQYF
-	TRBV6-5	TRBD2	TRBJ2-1	TGTGCCAGCAGCCTTAGCGGGAGAGGCCACAATGAGCAGTTCTTC	CASSLSGRGHNEQFF
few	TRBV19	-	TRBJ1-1	TGTGCCAGTAGTATTGTTGTACAAACTGAAGCTTTCTTT	CASSIVVQTEAFF
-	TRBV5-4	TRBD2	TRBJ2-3	TGTGCCAGCAGCTTGGCCGGTGGGACTAGCGGGTCTCTGGGAGATTTT	CASSLAGGTSGSLGDF
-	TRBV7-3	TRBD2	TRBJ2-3	TGTGCCAGCAGCCCTAGCGGGATAGGCACAGATACGCAGTATTTT	CASSPSGIGTDTQYF
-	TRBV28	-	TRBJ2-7	TGTGCCTGCCGGGATTCCTACGAGCAGTACTTC	CACRDSYEQYF
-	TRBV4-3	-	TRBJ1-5	TGCGCCAGCAGCCAAGTTCTCGGCAATCAGCCCCAGCATTTT	CASSQVLGNQPQHF
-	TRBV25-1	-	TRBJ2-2	TGTGCCAGCTCCCAGGGTTTCGGGGAGCTGTTTTTT	CASSQGFGELFF
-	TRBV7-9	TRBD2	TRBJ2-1	TGTGCCAGCAGCTTAAGTCTAGCGGGCGGTGAGCAGTTCTTC	CASSLSLAGGEQFF
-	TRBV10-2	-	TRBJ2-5	TGCGCCAGCAGTTGGGGCTTCTCAGAAGAGACCCAGTACTTC	CASSWGFSEETQYF
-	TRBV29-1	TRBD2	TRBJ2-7	TGCAGCGTTGGTGAGGGTAGCGGGAGGTCCTACGAGCAGTACTTC	CSVGEGSGRSYEQYF
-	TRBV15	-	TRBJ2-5	TGTGCCACCAGCAGTTTCCCCAATCCGGGATATCAAGAGACCCAGTACTTC	CATSSFPNPGYQETQYF
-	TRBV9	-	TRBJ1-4	TGTGCCAGCAGCGTTGGTCAGGCTGAAATCTATGAAAAACTGTTTTTT	CASSVGQAEIYEKLFF
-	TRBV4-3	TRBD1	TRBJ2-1	TGCGCCAGCAGCCAAGGGGTTGGCAGGGGGAATGAGCAGTTCTTC	CASSQGVGRGNEQFF
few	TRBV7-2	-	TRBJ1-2	TGTGCCAGCAGCTTAGCACTCGGTAACTATGGCTACACCTTC	CASSLALGNYGYTF
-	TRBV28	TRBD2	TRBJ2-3	TGTGCCAGCAGTTTATATGGACTAGCGGGAGGGTATCCGCAGTATTTT	CASSLYGLAGGYPQYF
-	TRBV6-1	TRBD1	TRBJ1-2	TGTGCCAGCAGTGAAGAGACAGGGCTTAACTATGGCTACACCTTC	CASSEETGLNYGYTF
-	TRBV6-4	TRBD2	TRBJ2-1	TGTGCCAGCAGCGTCCTAGCGGGGGCCTACAATGAGCAGTTCTTC	CASSVLAGAYNEQFF
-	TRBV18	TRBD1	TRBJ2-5	TGTGCCAGCTCACCATACGGACAGGGGAGGCAAGAGACCCAGTACTTC	CASSPYGQGRQETQYF
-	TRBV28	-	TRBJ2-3	TGTGCCACCACACTTTGGGCGGGAGATACGCAGTATTTT	CATTLWAGDTQYF
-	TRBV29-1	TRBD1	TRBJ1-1	TGCAGCGGCGGAGACAGGGTAAACACTGAAGCTTTCTTT	CSGGDRVNTEAFF
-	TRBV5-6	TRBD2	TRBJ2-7	TGTGCCAGCAGCTTGGCAGCGGGATGGGCCTACGAGCAGTACTTC	CASSLAAGWAYEQYF
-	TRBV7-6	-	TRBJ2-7	TGTGCCAGCAGCTTAACCGACAGTGGTCACGAGCAGTACTTC	CASSLTDSGHEQYF
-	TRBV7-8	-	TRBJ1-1	TGTGCCAGCAGATTCGGAGACAGCATGAACACTGAAGCTTTCTTT	CASRFGDSMNTEAFF
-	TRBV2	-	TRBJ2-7	TGTGCCAGCCACCTGGACAAAGCCTACGAGCAGTACTTC	CASHLDKAYEQYF
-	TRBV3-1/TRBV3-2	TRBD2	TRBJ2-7	TGTGCCAGCAGCCAAGTAAGCGGGAGGGGGTACGAGCAGTACTTC	CASSQVSGRGYEQYF
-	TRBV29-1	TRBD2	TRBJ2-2	TGCAGCGTAGGACTAGCGGCGAACACCGGGGAGCTGTTTTTT	CSVGLAANTGELFF
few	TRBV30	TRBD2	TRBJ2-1	TGTGCCTGGAGCAAGAAGTTACTGGGGGAGGGCAATGAGCAGTTCTTC	CAWSKKLLGEGNEQFF
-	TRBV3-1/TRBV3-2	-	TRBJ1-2	TGTGCCAGCAGCCAAGTGGGGGGCTATGGCTACACCTTC	CASSQVGGYGYTF